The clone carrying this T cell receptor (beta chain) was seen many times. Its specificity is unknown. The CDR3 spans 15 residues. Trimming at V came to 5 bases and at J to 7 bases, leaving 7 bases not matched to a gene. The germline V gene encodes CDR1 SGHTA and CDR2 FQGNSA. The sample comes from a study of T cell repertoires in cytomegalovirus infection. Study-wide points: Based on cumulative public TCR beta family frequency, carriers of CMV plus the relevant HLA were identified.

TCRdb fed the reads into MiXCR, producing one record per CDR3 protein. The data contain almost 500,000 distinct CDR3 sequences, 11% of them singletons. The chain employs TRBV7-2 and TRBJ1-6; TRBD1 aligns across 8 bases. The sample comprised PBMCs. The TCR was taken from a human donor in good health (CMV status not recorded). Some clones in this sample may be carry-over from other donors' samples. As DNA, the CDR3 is TGTGCCAGCAGCATCGGACAGGGTAAAAATTCACCCCTCCACTTT. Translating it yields CASSIGQGKNSPLHF.